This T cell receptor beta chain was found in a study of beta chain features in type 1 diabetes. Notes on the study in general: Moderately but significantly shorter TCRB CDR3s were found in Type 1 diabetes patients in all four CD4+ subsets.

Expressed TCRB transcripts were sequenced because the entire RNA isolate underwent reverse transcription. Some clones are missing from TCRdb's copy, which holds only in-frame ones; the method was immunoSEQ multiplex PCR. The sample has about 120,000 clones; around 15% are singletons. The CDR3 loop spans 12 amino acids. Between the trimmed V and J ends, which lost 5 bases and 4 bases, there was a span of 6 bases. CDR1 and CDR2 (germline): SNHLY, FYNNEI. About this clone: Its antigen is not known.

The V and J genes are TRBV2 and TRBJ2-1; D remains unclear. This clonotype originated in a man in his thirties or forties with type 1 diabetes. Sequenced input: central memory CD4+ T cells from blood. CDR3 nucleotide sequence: TGTGCCAGCAGTTATAATTACAATGAGCAGTTCTTC. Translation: CASSYNYNEQFF. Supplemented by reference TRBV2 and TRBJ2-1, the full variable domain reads EPEVTQTPSHQVTQMGQEVILRCVPISNHLYFYWYRQILGQKVEFLVSFYNNEISEKSEIFDDQFSVERPDGSNFTLKIRSTKLEDSAMYFCASSYNYNEQFFGPGTRLTVL.